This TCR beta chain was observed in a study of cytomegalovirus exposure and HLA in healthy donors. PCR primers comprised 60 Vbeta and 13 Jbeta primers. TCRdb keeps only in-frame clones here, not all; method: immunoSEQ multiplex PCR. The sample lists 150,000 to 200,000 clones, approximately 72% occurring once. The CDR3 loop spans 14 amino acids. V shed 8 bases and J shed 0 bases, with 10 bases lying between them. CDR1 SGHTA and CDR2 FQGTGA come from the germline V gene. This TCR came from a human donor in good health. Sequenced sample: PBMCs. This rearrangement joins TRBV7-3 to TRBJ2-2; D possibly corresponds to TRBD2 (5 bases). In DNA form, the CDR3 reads TGTGCCAGCCGTCACGGGACGAACACCGGGGAGCTGTTTTTT. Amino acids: CASRHGTNTGELFF.